This T cell receptor beta chain was sequenced during a study of shared T cell receptors in the human thymus. Profiling relied on immunoSEQ multiplex PCR, and the TCRdb table lists in-frame clones only, not all of them. Here the sample spans more than 300,000 clones, around 93% being singletons. CDR3 length: 13 residues. V shed 1 base, J shed 6 bases, and the junction held 0 bases outside the gene matches. Germline CDR1 MNHEY, CDR2 SVGAGI. The sequencing sample was made of thymocytes. This receptor was obtained from a human donor. This chain joins TRBV6-5 and TRBJ2-7, with 10 bases that match TRBD2. This chain's CDR3 is CASSYLAGGEQYF. CDR3 nucleotide sequence: TGTGCCAGCAGTTACTTAGCGGGAGGCGAGCAGTACTTC.